The entry that follows covers one T cell receptor (beta chain) sequence. No antigen is known for it. Sequencing was performed on an Illumina HiSeq 2000. TCR beta cDNA libraries were prepared using 5'RACE template switching, which introduced a universal primer site and unique molecular identifiers. cDNA synthesis was primed from the TCR beta constant segment and was followed by two successive PCR amplification steps. Concerning the study's data processing: MIGEC was used to demultiplex reads and group the reads by UMI, and MiTCR was used to assemble and quantify clonotypes. To remove erroneous sequences, TCR cDNA sequences were retained only when supported by two or more reads. The tcR package was used for downstream repertoire analysis, and clonotypes were matched between fractions using CDR3 nucleotide sequence together with V segment. VDJmatch was used to annotate antigen specificity against VDJdb, with one amino acid substitution in CDR3 permitted. Following TCRdb reprocessing, every CDR3 protein sequence forms one entry, and DNA is not provided. These V and J calls derive from TCRdb rather than the authors' analysis. The sample's clone listing holds under 500,000 distinct CDR3 sequences. The biggest ten clones account for 7.3% of the sample.

HCMV serostatus was determined by detecting HCMV-specific IgG in serum with a commercial ELISA kit. Peripheral blood mononuclear cells were isolated from blood by Ficoll density gradient centrifugation. The CDR3 runs 12 residues from the cysteine to the phenylalanine. The protein alone is recorded here. For CDR1 and CDR2, the germline V gene lists SQVTM and ANQGSEA. The sample comes from a study of T cells expressing NK-cell markers (TCRdb year 2020). At the level of the whole study: TCR beta-chain repertoires were profiled in sorted CD3+CD56+NKG2C+, CD3+CD56+NKG2C- and CD3+CD56-NKG2C+ T-cell subsets from roughly eight donors. Sequencing of the libraries produced 2 x 150 bp reads on Illumina HiSeq 2000/2500, MiSeq or NextSeq. Among the eight sequenced donors, only one was HCMV-seronegative, while the other seven were HCMV-seropositive. The eight sequenced donors were randomly selected healthy volunteers, three men and five women.

Study-wide conclusions, independent of this receptor: In over five donors, the dominant CD3+CD56+NKG2C+ clonotypes were among the top 10 CD8+ clonotypes and accounted for roughly 1.0-7.5% of CD8+ T cells. Those dominant clonotypes were again the most abundant among CD3+CD56-NKG2C+ cells in a handful of donors, at about 28.3-65%. Whether the expanded NKG2C-expressing T cell clones were specific for HCMV antigens was left unclear.

The sequence derives from a woman between 18 and 70 years old in good health. The rearrangement joined TRBV29-1 to TRBJ2-3; TCRdb's D call of TRBD1 is untestable without DNA. Sequencing used blood T cells: a sorted CD56 or NKG2C T cell subset, CD4+ or CD8+ T cells, or bulk PBMC T cells (not recorded which). The CDR3: CSVVAPTDTQYF.